The present T cell receptor (beta chain) was sequenced within a study of response to subunit inactivated influenza vaccine. Notes on the study in general: Each seasonal influenza vaccination recruits few new T cells, the authors suggested.

TCRdb re-analysed the RT-PCR reads in MiXCR, keeping a single row per CDR3 protein. The table has 860,000 or so distinct CDR3 sequences, around 20% seen once. A remark on this clonotype: The target antigen is unknown.

Germline V gene sequence: CDR1 SGHTA, CDR2 FQGNSA. This CDR3 contains 13 residues. V was clipped by 5 bases and J by 4 bases, with 8 bases between them. This clonotype originated in a man in his fifties or sixties who received an inactivated influenza vaccine. V is TRBV7-2 and J is TRBJ2-2; D is uncertain. The sample was PBMCs from blood, taken more than 4 days after vaccination. Here the CDR3 DNA reads TGTGCCAGCAGCCACGTGAGCACCGGGGAGCTGTTTTTT. It is translated as CASSHVSTGELFF.